These 3 T cell receptor beta chains originate from one sample sequenced in a study of blood T cell repertoires in COVID-19. Generated by immunoSEQ multiplex PCR, the TCRdb table keeps only in-frame clones and is missing some. The profile covers more than 90,000 clones, with 70% to 80% appearing a single time and about 2.5% taken by the ten largest. Source material: peripheral blood. Receptor source: a man aged 50 to 59 with acute or convalescent COVID-19.

This clone appeared once. The chain has TRBV1 and TRBJ1-3. TRBV1 is tagged as a pseudogene. The CDR3 consists of 18 residues. The CDR3: CTSSHFNSEGRSGNTIYF. The CDR3 coding sequence is TGCACCAGCAGCCACTTCAATTCGGAGGGGAGGAGTGGAAACACCATATATTTT.

The rearrangement links TRBV4-2 to TRBJ2-3; D perhaps matches TRBD2 (6 bases). V dropped 0 bases and J dropped 8 bases, with 18 bases sitting between them. Germline CDR1 LGHNA, CDR2 YNFKEQ. This CDR3 spans 16 amino acids. CDR3 nucleotides: TGTGCCAGCAGCCAAGATGAAGCCCGGGGGTTGGGTACGCAGTATTTT. It translates to CASSQDEARGLGTQYF.

CDR3 DNA sequence: TGTGCCAGCAGTTTTTGGACTAGCGAGTACAATGAGCAGTTCTTC. This translates into CASSFWTSEYNEQFF. The chain links TRBV28 to TRBJ2-1; 9 positions match TRBD2. Germline V CDR1 and CDR2: MDHEN, SYDVKM. Trimming cost V 3 bases and J 4 bases; bases outside gene matches: 4. The CDR3 sequence is 15 residues long.